These 8 T cell receptor beta chains were all obtained from the same sample, sequenced in a study of identical twins. One entry per CDR3 protein, called by TCRdb with MiXCR from the 5' RACE reads. Of 1.5 million to 2 million distinct CDR3 sequences in the sample, about 32% were seen once. Sequences were obtained from cord blood. The source is a newborn girl in good health.

This clonotype has a handful of counts. This chain links TRBV28 with TRBJ2-4; D is ambiguous. The germline V and J ends were trimmed by 1 base and 2 bases, with 9 bases remaining between them. The CDR3 contains 15 residues. Germline CDR1 and CDR2: MDHEN and SYDVKM. The CDR3 reads CASSLYAASKNIQYF. The CDR3 DNA follows: TGTGCCAGCAGTTTATACGCAGCATCCAAAAACATTCAGTACTTC.

In its sample, this clonotype was seen a few times. The chain has TRBV20-1 and TRBJ1-2; the D gene is possibly TRBD1 (5 bases). In germline, CDR1 is DFQATT, CDR2 SNEGSKA (reference sequence). Trimming cost V 0 bases and J 0 bases, with 11 bases left between them. This CDR3 has 15 amino acids. The chain's CDR3 is CSARDAGFANYGYTF. DNA for the CDR3: TGCAGTGCTAGAGATGCAGGGTTTGCTAACTATGGCTACACCTTC.

The CDR3 reads CASSPTPRGPKNIQYF. The CDR3 DNA is TGTGCCAGCAGCCCGACCCCCCGCGGGCCCAAAAACATTCAGTACTTC. This rearrangement joins TRBV7-9 to TRBJ2-4; D may be TRBD2 (5 bases). This CDR3 comprises 16 residues. Germline V gene data show CDR1 as SEHNR and CDR2 as FQNEAQ (reference sequence). Trimming removed 5 bases at V and 2 bases at J, with 16 bases between.

The chain uses TRBV20-1 and TRBJ2-1; 7 bases match TRBD1. Per the germline V gene, CDR1 is DFQATT and CDR2 is SNEGSKA (reference sequence). The CDR3 loop spans 13 amino acids. V was clipped by 6 bases and J by 3 bases; unmatched bases: 5. CDR3 nucleotide sequence: TGCAGTGCAAATCGACAGGGCTACAATGAGCAGTTCTTC. It specifies CSANRQGYNEQFF.

The V gene is TRBV4-2, the J gene TRBJ1-1; weak D call: TRBD1 (6 bases). V was trimmed by 1 base and J by 5 bases, leaving 14 bases between them. The CDR3 covers 15 residues. Germline loops: CDR1 LGHNA, CDR2 YNFKEQ. CDR3 sequence reads: CASSQGDGGPTEAFF. The DNA for the CDR3 is TGTGCCAGCAGCCAAGGAGATGGGGGGCCGACTGAAGCTTTCTTT.

J is TRBJ1-1 and V is TRBV7-2; the D gene is possibly TRBD1 (6 bases). Trimming removed 7 bases from V and 12 bases from J, with 24 bases in between. Germline V gives CDR1 SGHTA, CDR2 FQGNSA. CDR3 length equals 14 residues. The CDR3 loop is CASTIGGTGSKTFF. The CDR3 bases are TGTGCCAGCACCATAGGGGGTACAGGAAGCAAGACTTTCTTT.

The V and J genes are TRBV25-1 and TRBJ2-3; D tentatively fits TRBD1 or TRBD2 (5 bases each). The CDR3 is made up of 17 amino acids. In germline, CDR1 is MGHDK, CDR2 SYGVNS. Trimming took 1 base from V and 1 from J, leaving 15 bases between them. CDR3 sequence: CASSELESGRGTDTQYF. The CDR3 DNA reads TGTGCCAGCAGTGAATTAGAGTCGGGGCGGGGCACAGATACGCAGTATTTT.

In this sample, this clonotype turned up a few times. This rearrangement joins TRBV19 to TRBJ2-3, with D possibly being TRBD2 (5 bases). The CDR3 length is 15 residues. Germline CDR1 LNHDA, CDR2 SQIVND (reference sequence). Trimming pared 5 bases from V and 2 bases from J, leaving 14 bases between. In DNA form, the CDR3 reads TGTGCCAGTAGTGATCCGAGCGGCCTCACAGATACGCAGTATTTT. Protein product: CASSDPSGLTDTQYF.